These 3 T cell receptor beta chains came from one sample sequenced in a study of blood T cells in healthy people across ages. Using a J-beta primer mix together with a sample-barcoded 5' primer, a second PCR was run for about 6 to 11 cycles. From the 5' RACE reads, TCRdb called clonotypes with MiXCR, one entry per CDR3 protein. The data show about 780,000 distinct CDR3 sequences, 20% to 30% seen once. These data also featured in a second study, about T cells of mothers and their children.

Specimen: blood. These receptors were taken from a boy aged 5-17 years in good health.

The chain couples TRBV19 to TRBJ2-1, with D perhaps TRBD2 (6 bases). V lost 6 bases to trimming and J lost 0 bases, with 15 bases between them. CDR3 size: 16 residues. Germline V gives CDR1 LNHDA, CDR2 SQIVND (reference sequence). CDR3 sequence reads: CASSRPRGPSYNEQFF. The CDR3 DNA is TGTGCCAGTAGCCGACCGCGGGGCCCCTCCTACAATGAGCAGTTCTTC.

This clonotype was detected a few times. This sequence joins TRBV5-1 and TRBJ2-1; either TRBD1 or TRBD2 may supply D (6 bases each). The germline V gene has CDR1 SGHRS and CDR2 YFSETQ. This CDR3 is 15 amino acids long. V was pared by 3 bases and J by 6 bases, with 16 bases between. CDR3 sequence reads: CASSSGGDIVNEQFF. The CDR3 DNA reads TGCGCCAGCAGCTCCGGAGGGGACATTGTCAATGAGCAGTTCTTC.

This clonotype has a handful of counts. This clone may be a read error of a much larger clone one base away. The chain couples TRBV7-9 to TRBJ1-2, with D perhaps TRBD1 (5 bases). The CDR3 loop spans 13 amino acids. The germline V and J ends were trimmed by 2 bases and 2 bases, with 6 bases remaining between them. Germline CDR1 SEHNR, CDR2 FQNEAQ (reference sequence). This CDR3 is CASSLKGNYGYTF. DNA for the CDR3: TGTGCCAGCAGCTTAAAGGGGAACTATGGCTACACCTTC. The entire variable domain, with the rest obtained from reference TRBV7-9 and TRBJ1-2, is as follows: DTGVSQNPRHKITKRGQNVTFRCDPISEHNRLYWYRQTLGQGPEFLTYFQNEAQLEKSRLLSDRFSAERPKGSFSTLEIQRTEQGDSAMYLCASSLKGNYGYTFGSGTRLTVV.